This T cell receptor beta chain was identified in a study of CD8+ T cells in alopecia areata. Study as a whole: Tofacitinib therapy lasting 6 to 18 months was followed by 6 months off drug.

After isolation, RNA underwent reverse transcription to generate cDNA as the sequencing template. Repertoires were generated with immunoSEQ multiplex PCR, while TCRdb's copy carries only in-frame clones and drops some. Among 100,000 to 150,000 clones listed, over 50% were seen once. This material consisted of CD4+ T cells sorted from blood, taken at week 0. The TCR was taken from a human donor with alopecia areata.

CDR3 nucleotide sequence: TGTGCCAGCTCACCCAGGATAGGGACAGATACGCAGTATTTT. Amino acid sequence: CASSPRIGTDTQYF. The chain uses TRBV18 and TRBJ2-3; D gene ambiguous. Trimming removed 3 bases at V and 3 bases at J, with 10 bases between. There are 14 residues in the CDR3. Germline-derived CDR1 and CDR2 are KGHSH and LQKENI.